The entry that follows covers one T cell receptor (beta chain) sequence. This clonotype came up many times. Its antigen is currently not known. Base qualities were left out, and no much larger clone turns up one base away. Here V drops 7 bases and J drops 8 bases, and the junction holds 5 bases not matched to any gene. The CDR3 spans 12 residues, from the cysteine through the phenylalanine. The retained sequence is limited to the CDR3, 36 bases, with the frame set at the first base. Based on the germline V gene (reference sequence), the CDR1 and CDR2 sequences are DFQATT and SNEGSKA. The library was obtained by multiplex PCR. Instrument used: Illumina HiSeq 4000. iRepertoire HTBI primers and Arm-PCR amplification of CDR3 regions were used to construct TCR beta libraries. PCR products were gel purified before sequencing. The published analysis was carried out like this. Across samples, about 64 TRBV and 13 to 15 TRBJ segments were identified and used for gene usage analysis of CDR3 amino acid clonotypes. COPE and FqMerger were used to merge the filtered high-quality paired reads into contigs. BLAST was used to align contigs to the IMGT TRBV, TRBD and TRBJ reference genes, and CDR3 was defined following IMGT. Clonotypes above 0.1% frequency were classified as highly expanded clones. Repertoire diversity was measured by Shannon entropy, and V-J evenness by the Gini coefficient. A clonotype was considered public if more than one individual shared it. TCRdb passed the public sequencing reads through fastp at Q25 and MiXCR, retaining productive beta sequences. Identical CDR3 protein sequences are pooled into one entry, listed with their most common genes and DNA. What appears here as the V and J calls and clone size reflects TCRdb's work, not the paper's. In this sample the table shows about 200,000 distinct CDR3 sequences, about a sixth of which occur a single time. The biggest ten clones account for around 20% of the sample.

In the paper's terms, the time point label means: newly diagnosed GD, antithyroid drugs for less than 3 months. RNA was extracted from PBMCs in TRIzol for both TCR sequencing and RNA sequencing. The diagnosis of Graves' disease was made according to American Thyroid Association guidelines. The patients came from an endocrinology department in Xi'an, China. Each patient gave approximately 10 milliliters of peripheral blood, collected in an EDTA anticoagulant tube. Ficoll Paque Plus density gradient separation was used to isolate PBMCs, and no further T cell sorting was done. An Agilent 2100 Bioanalyzer and agarose gel were used to check RNA quality, while a NanoDrop 2000 measured RNA concentration. This sample was included in a study of regulatory T cells in long-lasting Graves disease (dated by TCRdb to 2020 to 2023). With regard to the full study: Patients with newly diagnosed Graves' disease had been on antithyroid drugs for under 3 months. A total of around 35 samples underwent TCR sequencing: around 13 from persistent and roughly 20 from newly diagnosed Graves' disease patients. The study was conducted in China and was registered as a clinical trial. Patients with persistent Graves' disease were compared with patients with newly diagnosed Graves' disease using TCR sequencing and RNA sequencing of peripheral blood.

Here is what the overall study found, with its caveats: Only the TCR beta chain was sequenced and analyzed. Compared with newly diagnosed patients, patients with persistent Graves' disease had lower TCR Shannon entropy and fewer highly expanded clones, which suggests clonal expansion. A larger number of public clonotypes was shared among persistent patients (under 3,000) than among newly diagnosed patients (more than 850). TRBV28, TRBJ1-2 and TRBJ2-5 were preferentially used in persistent disease, while TRBV20-1 and TRBJ2-1 were favored in newly diagnosed disease. As a limitation, the authors acknowledged that the small sample size may reduce accuracy. Only peripheral blood was studied, because thyroid tissue, the primary lesion, was inaccessible.

This chain is built from TRBV20-1 and TRBJ2-1, with TRBD2 matching 10 junction bases. Here the sequenced sample was peripheral blood mononuclear cells (PBMCs), taken at new diagnosis, from a patient treated with antithyroid drugs. The clonotype was recovered from a female donor with Graves disease. CDR3 region: CSVAGGGDEQFF. Here is the DNA: TGCAGTGTAGCGGGAGGCGGAGATGAGCAGTTCTTC.